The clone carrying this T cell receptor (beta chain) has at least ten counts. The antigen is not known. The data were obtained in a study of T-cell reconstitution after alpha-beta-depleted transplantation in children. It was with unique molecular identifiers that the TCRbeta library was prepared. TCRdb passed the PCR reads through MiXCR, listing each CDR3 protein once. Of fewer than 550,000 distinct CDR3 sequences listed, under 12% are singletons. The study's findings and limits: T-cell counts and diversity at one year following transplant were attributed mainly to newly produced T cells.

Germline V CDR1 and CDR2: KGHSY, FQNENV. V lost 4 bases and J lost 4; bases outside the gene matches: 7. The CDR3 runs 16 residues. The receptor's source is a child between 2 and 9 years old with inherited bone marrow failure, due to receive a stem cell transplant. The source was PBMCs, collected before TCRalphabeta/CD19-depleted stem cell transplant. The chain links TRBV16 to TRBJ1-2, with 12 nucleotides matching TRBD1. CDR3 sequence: CASSPSGTGGVYGYTF. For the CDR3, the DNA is TGTGCCAGCAGCCCCTCCGGGACAGGGGGCGTCTATGGCTACACCTTC.